The source of this TCR beta chain is a study of human T cells and chemical hapten exposure (dated by TCRdb to about 2021). Study-level background: For sensitization, 2% DPC in acetone was applied to a roughly 2 cm by roughly 2 cm area of upper inner arm skin. Patch tests used Finn chambers with 0.01% DPC on the upper back, scored after 6 days by International Contact Dermatitis Research Group standards. Libraries were combined into a pool for sequencing, and differences in TCR yield between samples came mainly from small differences in library volumes within the pool. Most of the patients in the cohort were female, and the cohort covered alopecia areata with under or over 50% scalp involvement, alopecia totalis and alopecia universalis. Twenty-nine alopecia patients gave blood for TCR sequencing at one to four time points (pre-sensitization, 2, 6 and 24 weeks). Peripheral blood TCR repertoire changes were tracked in vivo in alopecia patients during primary and secondary sensitization to the hapten diphenylcyclopropenone (DPC). Patients additionally received weekly therapeutic DPC doses to the scalp throughout the approximately 24-week study period. Blood samples were taken from patients before sensitization (week 0) and then at 2, 6 and about 24 weeks after DPC sensitization.

Receptors were amplified or captured by RACE. Sequencing instrument: NextSeq 500. Library preparation attached unique molecular identifiers to individual cDNA molecules for quantitative, reproducible TCR counting. From each blood RNA sample, both TCR alpha and TCR beta chains were sequenced. The source study handled its data this way. A median of roughly 100,000 TCRs per sample was observed, with a range of about 23,224 to 690,600. The Decombinator software suite was used to annotate the V, J and CDR3 of the TCR reads. For the PS versus PT1 abundance plots, all samples were subsampled to the same number of TCRs (28,000). Expanded TCRs were defined as absent before sensitization and observed at least eight times at the 2-week time point. Clones were called with MiXCR by TCRdb after fastp trimmed the public reads at Q25, and only in-frame beta chains were retained. One record per CDR3 amino acid sequence lists the most common genes and DNA. It is TCRdb's table, rather than the study itself, that gives the V and J calls and clone size. Recorded for this sample are tens of thousands of distinct CDR3 sequences; under 11% of them occurred a single time. The ten top clones hold approximately 4.7% of the sample.

At the junction V is shortened by 5 bases and J by 4 bases; bases outside the gene matches: 13. In the germline V gene (reference sequence), CDR1 corresponds to DFQATT and CDR2 to SNEGSKA. Reading from cysteine to phenylalanine, the CDR3 counts 16 amino acids. The DNA shown is the 48-base CDR3, in frame from base 1. Reading the label with the study, this specimen's time point is: patch test 2, 6 weeks after DPC sensitization. According to the study, the label for this sample's treatment or condition signals: therapeutic diphenylcyclopropenone sensitization with weekly scalp DPC. Blood at each patch-test visit was drawn before the patch test was applied. To be eligible, patients had to be aged 18 to 70, diagnosed with alopecia and judged suitable for DPC therapy, while pregnant patients were excluded. Total RNA was extracted from unfractionated whole blood that had been collected in Tempus Blood RNA tubes.

The full study reports these points: Alopecia, a presumed autoimmune disease, was present in all patients, so the immune response of the patients might differ from that of healthy individuals. The number of PT1 expanded TCRs positively correlated with patch test score, significant at thresholds 8, 16 and 32 but not 4. DPC sensitization did not change the number of TCRs with a frequency above 1 in 1000, and there was no evidence of changes in global repertoire structure. Expanded TCRs formed significantly more large CDR3 similarity clusters than pre-sensitization or healthy control sets, consistent with antigen-driven responses. After repeated subsampling, the strength of the expansion versus patch-test correlation and the threshold at which it became significant changed.

In its sample, this clonotype was seen many times. Its target antigen remains unknown. Base qualities were left out, and no much larger clone turns up one base away. The rearrangement joined TRBV20-1 to TRBJ2-3, and 9 bases in between align with TRBD2. This clonotype was sampled from a woman aged 45-65 years with alopecia areata. Some clones in this sample may be carry-over from other donors' samples. The material sequenced was whole blood, taken in connection with sensitization to the hapten diphenylcyclopropenone (DPC). CDR3 sequence: CSASGQSSGMADTQYF. The sequenced DNA is TGCAGTGCTTCGGGCCAATCTAGCGGGATGGCAGATACGCAGTATTTT.